Detailed here is one TCR beta chain. Its target is not known. This entry is derived from a study of cytomegalovirus exposure and HLA in healthy donors. Study-level findings and limits: Later analysis showed most CMV-associated TCR beta chains appearing HLA-restricted. According to the study, 160 or so TCR beta chains were cytomegalovirus-associated.

With 1 base removed from V and 2 bases from J, the gap between germline ends came to 8 bases. This CDR3 comprises 15 residues. The germline CDR1 and CDR2 sequences are SEHNR and FQNEAQ (reference sequence). The PCR was carried out with 60 Vbeta primers and 13 Jbeta primers. The data were produced by immunoSEQ multiplex PCR, yet TCRdb's version contains in-frame clones alone and is incomplete. Found here are 140,000 to 150,000 clones, around 75% of them singletons; the top ten hold roughly 2.9%. The genes are TRBV7-9 and TRBJ2-2; maybe TRBD1 (6 bases). The specimen was PBMCs. This receptor was identified in a woman aged 30 to 39 in good health and CMV-seronegative. CDR3 sequence (DNA): TGTGCCAGCAGCTTAGGGGACATAAACACCGGGGAGCTGTTTTTT. It translates to CASSLGDINTGELFF.